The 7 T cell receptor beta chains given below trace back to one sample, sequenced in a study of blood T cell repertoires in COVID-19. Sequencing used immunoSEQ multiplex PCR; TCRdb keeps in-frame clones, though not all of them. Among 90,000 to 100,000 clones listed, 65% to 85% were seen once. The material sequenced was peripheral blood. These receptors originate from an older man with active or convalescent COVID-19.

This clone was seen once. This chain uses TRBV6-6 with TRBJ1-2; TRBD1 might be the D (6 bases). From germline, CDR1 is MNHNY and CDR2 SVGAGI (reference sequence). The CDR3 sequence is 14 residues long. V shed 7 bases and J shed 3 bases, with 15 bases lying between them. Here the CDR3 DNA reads TGTGCCAGCATTAGGACAGCCGGCGACTATGGCTACACCTTC. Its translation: CASIRTAGDYGYTF.

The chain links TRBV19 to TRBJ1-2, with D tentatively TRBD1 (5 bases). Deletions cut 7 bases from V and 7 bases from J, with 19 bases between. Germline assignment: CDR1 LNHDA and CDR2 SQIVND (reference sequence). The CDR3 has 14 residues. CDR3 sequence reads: CASTPLGAGGGYTF. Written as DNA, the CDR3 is TGTGCCAGTACCCCACTCGGCGCCGGGGGTGGCTACACCTTC.

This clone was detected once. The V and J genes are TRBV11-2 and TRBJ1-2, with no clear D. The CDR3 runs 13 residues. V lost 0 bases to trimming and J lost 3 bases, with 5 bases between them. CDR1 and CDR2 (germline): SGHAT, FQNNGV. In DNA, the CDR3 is TGTGCCAGCAGCTTAGACCCAGACTATGGCTACACCTTC. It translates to CASSLDPDYGYTF.

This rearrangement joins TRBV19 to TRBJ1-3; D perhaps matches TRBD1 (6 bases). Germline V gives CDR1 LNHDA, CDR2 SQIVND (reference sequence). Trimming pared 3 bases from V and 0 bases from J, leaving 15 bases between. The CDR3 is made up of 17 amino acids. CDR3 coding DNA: TGTGCCAGTAGTATTACTGGACAGTCTTACTCTGGAAACACCATATATTTT. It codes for CASSITGQSYSGNTIYF.

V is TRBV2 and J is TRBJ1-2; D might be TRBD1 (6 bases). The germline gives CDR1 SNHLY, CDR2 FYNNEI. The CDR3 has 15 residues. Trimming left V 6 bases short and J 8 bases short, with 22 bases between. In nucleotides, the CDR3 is TGTGCCAGCAGCCTCGGGGGGGCCGCAGGTGGAGGCTACACCTTC. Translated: CASSLGGAAGGGYTF.

This CDR3 is CASSSRGRGLTDTQYF. The CDR3 coding sequence is TGTGCCAGCAGCTCCAGAGGCAGGGGGCTAACAGATACGCAGTATTTT. The V and J genes are TRBV9 and TRBJ2-3; 8 bases line up with TRBD1. The germline gives CDR1 SGDLS, CDR2 YYNGEE. Trimming took 4 bases from V and 3 from J; bases not matched to a gene: 10. The CDR3 spans 16 residues.

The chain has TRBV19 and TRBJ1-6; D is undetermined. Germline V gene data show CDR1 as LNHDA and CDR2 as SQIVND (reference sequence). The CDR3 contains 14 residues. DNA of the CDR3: TGTGCGGGGAGCAGTTCCCTGTATAATTCACCCCTCCACTTT. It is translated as CAGSSSLYNSPLHF.